The clone carrying this TCR beta chain was counted ten times or more. The memory fraction was CD4+CD45RO+CD25- cells. TCRdb fed the 5' RACE reads into MiXCR, producing one record per CDR3 protein. The sample consists of some 40,000 distinct CDR3 sequences, roughly 29% of them appearing once. Sequenced sample: memory CD4+ T cells sorted from a lymph node. Subset: memory CD4+ T cells, CD4+CD45RO+CD25-. The TCR comes from a female donor with breast cancer.

CDR3 in DNA: TGTGCCAGCAGCTTAGCTCCGGGAGAGACCCAGTACTTC. Its translation is CASSLAPGETQYF. The chain joins TRBV7-9 to TRBJ2-5, with D uncertain. V shed 0 bases and J shed 4 bases, with 6 bases lying between them. The CDR3 runs to 13 residues. CDR1 is SEHNR and CDR2 is FQNEAQ in the germline V gene (reference sequence).